This record looks at one T cell receptor (beta chain) sequence and its context. Its target antigen remains unknown. The sample holds no much larger clone one base away, and base qualities are not on file. V has 3 bases trimmed and J has 8 bases trimmed; junction bases matching no gene number 10. CDR1 KGHSH and CDR2 LQKENI are derived from the germline V gene. From its cysteine to its phenylalanine, the CDR3 spans 16 amino acids. Solely the CDR3 DNA is kept, with 48 bases framed from the first base. Collaborating institutions collected whole blood in K2EDTA tubes following their own protocols. For TCRbeta analysis, collaborators shipped samples as frozen whole blood, isolated PBMCs, or DNA extracted from either of those sample types. This record belongs to a study of blood T cell repertoires in COVID-19 (dated by TCRdb to 2020 to 2022). Broadly, across the study: Samples from collaborators originated in the United States, Italy and Spain and spanned both the acute and convalescent phases of COVID-19. The material from the prospective study consisted of cDNA or gDNA derived from T cells, B-cell-depleted T cells, or PBMCs. The dataset comprised deeply sampled blood TCRbeta repertoires from subjects exposed to, actively infected with, or recovered from COVID-19. A freely available public database, intended as a resource for researchers studying the immune response to SARS-CoV-2, is where the repertoires were released. Samples were obtained from the ongoing ImmuneRACE study (first 160 participants) and from over a thousand subjects provided by 6 global collaborators. Sample metadata almost always included a de-identified subject ID, COVID-19 status, age in years and sex. Where available, HLA class I and class II types were taken from metadata supplied by the sample provider and were not determined by assay-based typing.

TCRbeta CDR3 regions were amplified from genomic DNA using the immunoSEQ Assay, a bias-controlled multiplex PCR. Regarding the original processing steps: Nucleated cell counts per sample were estimated from amplification of reference gene primers within the assay. Sequence reads were collapsed and filtered to measure the absolute abundance of every unique TCRbeta CDR3 rearrangement. For each sample, productive Simpson clonality was calculated as the square root of Simpson's diversity index across productive rearrangements. TCRdb provides this immuneACCESS table in a form limited to in-frame rearrangements. Some clones are lacking; in checked studies, under half of them reflect an unresolved V gene, and why the rest are absent is not known. Clone size and V and J calls were adopted from that table, with D and trimming inferred from the DNA. Here the sample has some 58,000 clones; around 90% occur a single time. Together, the top ten hold over 7.5% of the sample.

The research as a whole found: Clinical and demographic metadata were provided uncurated, with the amount varying by source and participant.

The receptor chain draws on TRBV18 and TRBJ2-1; 10 central bases correspond to TRBD2. The sequencing sample was made of peripheral blood. The sequence was collected from a man aged 50 to 60 with active COVID-19. The CDR3 amino acid sequence is: CASSPPLAGVIYEQFF. The DNA sequence reads TGTGCCAGCTCACCCCCTCTAGCGGGAGTTATCTATGAGCAGTTCTTC.